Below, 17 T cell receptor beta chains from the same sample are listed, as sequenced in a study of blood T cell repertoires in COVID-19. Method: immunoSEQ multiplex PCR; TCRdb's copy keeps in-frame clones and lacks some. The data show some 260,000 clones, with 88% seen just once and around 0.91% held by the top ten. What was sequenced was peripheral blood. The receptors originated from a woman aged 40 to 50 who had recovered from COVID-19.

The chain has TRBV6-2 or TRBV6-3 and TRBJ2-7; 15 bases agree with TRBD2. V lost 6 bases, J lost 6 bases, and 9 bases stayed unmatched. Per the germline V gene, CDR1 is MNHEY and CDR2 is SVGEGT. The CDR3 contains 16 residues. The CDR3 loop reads CASSPGLAGGPGEQYV. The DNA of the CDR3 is TGTGCCAGCAGCCCAGGACTAGCGGGAGGGCCTGGCGAGCAGTACGTC.

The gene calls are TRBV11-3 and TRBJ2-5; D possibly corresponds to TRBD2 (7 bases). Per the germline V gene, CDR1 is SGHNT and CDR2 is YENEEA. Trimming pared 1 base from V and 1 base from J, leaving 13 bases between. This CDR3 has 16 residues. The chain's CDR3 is CASSLGGAGAQETQYF. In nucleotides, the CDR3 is TGTGCCAGCAGCTTAGGGGGGGCGGGGGCCCAAGAGACCCAGTACTTC.

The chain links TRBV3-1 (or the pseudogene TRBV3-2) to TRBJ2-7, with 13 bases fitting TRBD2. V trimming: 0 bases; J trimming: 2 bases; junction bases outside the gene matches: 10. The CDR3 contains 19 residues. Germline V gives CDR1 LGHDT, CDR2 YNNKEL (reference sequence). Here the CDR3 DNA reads TGTGCCAGCAGCCAAGAGGGGCCCACTAGCGGGAGGGCAACCTACGAGCAGTACTTC. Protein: CASSQEGPTSGRATYEQYF.

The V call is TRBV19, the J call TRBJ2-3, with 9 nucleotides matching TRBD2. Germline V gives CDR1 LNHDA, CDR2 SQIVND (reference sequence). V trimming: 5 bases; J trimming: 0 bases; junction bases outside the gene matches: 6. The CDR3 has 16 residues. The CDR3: CASSPRLAVSTDTQYF. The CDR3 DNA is TGTGCCAGTAGTCCCAGACTAGCGGTGAGCACAGATACGCAGTATTTT.

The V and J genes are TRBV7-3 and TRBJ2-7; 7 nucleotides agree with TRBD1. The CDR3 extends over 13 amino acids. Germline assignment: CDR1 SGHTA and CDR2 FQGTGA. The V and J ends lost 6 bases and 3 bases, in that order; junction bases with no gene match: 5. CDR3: CASRTGSSYEQYF. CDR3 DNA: TGTGCCAGCAGGACAGGGTCCAGCTACGAGCAGTACTTC.

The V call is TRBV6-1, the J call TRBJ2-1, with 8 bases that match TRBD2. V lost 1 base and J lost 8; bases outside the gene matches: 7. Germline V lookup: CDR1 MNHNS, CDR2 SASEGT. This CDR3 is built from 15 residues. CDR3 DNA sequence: TGTGCCAGCAGTGAAGTGGGGACTAGAAGGTATGAGCAGTTCTTC. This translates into CASSEVGTRRYEQFF.

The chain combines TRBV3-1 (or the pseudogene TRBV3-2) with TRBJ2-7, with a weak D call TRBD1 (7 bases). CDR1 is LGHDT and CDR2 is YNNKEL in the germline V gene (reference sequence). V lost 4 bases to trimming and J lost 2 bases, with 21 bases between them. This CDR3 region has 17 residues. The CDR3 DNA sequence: TGTGCCAGCAGCCCTCCGACAGGGAGGTTGATTCCCTACGAGCAGTACTTC. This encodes CASSPPTGRLIPYEQYF.

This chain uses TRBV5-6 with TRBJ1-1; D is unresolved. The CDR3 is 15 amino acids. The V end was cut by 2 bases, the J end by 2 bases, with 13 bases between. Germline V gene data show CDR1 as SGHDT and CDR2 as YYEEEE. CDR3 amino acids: CASSFAPGLNTEAFF. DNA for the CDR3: TGTGCCAGCAGCTTTGCCCCCGGACTTAACACTGAAGCTTTCTTT.

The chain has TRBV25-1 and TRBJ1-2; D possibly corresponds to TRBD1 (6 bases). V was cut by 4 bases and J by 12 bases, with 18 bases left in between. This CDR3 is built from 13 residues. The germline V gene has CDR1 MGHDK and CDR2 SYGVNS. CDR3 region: CASSAPGTQRNTF. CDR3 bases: TGTGCCAGCAGTGCGCCCGGGACACAGAGAAACACCTTC.

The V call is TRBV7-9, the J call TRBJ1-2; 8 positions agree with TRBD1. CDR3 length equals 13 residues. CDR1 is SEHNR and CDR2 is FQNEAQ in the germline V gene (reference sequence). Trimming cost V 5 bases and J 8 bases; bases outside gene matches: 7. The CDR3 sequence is CASSPAHRGGYTF. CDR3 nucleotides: TGTGCCAGCAGCCCAGCCCACAGGGGGGGCTACACCTTC.

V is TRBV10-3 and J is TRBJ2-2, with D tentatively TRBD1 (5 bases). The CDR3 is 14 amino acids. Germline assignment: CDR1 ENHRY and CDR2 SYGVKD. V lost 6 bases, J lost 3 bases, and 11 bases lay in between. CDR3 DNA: TGTGCCATCAGCCAGGGCCGGGACACCGGGGAGCTGTTTTTT. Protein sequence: CAISQGRDTGELFF.

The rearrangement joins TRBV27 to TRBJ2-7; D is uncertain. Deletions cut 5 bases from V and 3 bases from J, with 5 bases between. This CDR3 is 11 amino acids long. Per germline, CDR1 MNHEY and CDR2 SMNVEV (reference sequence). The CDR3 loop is CASSTSYEQYF. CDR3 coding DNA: TGTGCCAGCAGTACAAGCTACGAGCAGTACTTC.

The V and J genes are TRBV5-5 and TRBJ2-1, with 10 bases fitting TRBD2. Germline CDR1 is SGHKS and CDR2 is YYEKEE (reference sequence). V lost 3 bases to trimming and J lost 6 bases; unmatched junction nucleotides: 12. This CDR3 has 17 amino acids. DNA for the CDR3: TGTGCCAGCAGCTCTGGGGGATGGACTAGCGGATTCAATGAGCAGTTCTTC. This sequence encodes CASSSGGWTSGFNEQFF.

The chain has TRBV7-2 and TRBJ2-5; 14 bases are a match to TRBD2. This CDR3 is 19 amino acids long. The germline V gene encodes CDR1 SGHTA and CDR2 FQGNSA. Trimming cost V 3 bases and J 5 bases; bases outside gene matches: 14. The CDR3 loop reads CASSFLPSPGLAGVETQYF. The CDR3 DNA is TGTGCCAGCAGCTTCCTCCCCAGTCCGGGACTAGCGGGAGTGGAGACCCAGTACTTC. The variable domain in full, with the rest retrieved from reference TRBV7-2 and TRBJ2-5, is GAGVSQSPSNKVTEKGKDVELRCDPISGHTALYWYRQSLGQGLEFLIYFQGNSAPDKSGLPSDRFSAERTGGSVSTLTIQRTQQEDSAVYLCASSFLPSPGLAGVETQYFGPGTRLLVL.

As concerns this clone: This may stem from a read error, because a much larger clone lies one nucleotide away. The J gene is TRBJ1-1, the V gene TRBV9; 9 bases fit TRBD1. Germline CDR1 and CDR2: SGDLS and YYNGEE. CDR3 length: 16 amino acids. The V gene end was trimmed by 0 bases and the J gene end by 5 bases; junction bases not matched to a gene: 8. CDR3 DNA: TGTGCCAGCAGCGTAGCCGAACAGGGGGCGCGGACTGAAGCTTTCTTT. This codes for CASSVAEQGARTEAFF.

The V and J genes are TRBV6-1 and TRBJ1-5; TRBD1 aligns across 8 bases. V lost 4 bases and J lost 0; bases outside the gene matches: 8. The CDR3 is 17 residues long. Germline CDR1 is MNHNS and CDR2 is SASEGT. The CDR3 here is CASSGNRGYHSNQPQHF. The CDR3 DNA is TGTGCCAGCAGTGGCAACAGGGGGTATCATAGCAATCAGCCCCAGCATTTT.

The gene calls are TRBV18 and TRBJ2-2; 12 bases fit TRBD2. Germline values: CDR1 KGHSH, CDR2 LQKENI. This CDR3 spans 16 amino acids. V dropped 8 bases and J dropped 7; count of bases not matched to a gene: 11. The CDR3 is CASAQGLAGFGGELFF. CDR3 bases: TGTGCCAGCGCCCAAGGACTAGCGGGATTCGGCGGGGAGCTGTTTTTT.